This entry lists 23 T cell receptor beta chains sequenced from one sample in a study of patients and donors after allogeneic stem cell transplantation. TCRdb passed the RT-PCR reads through MiXCR, listing each CDR3 protein once. The sample comprises 410,000 or so distinct CDR3 sequences, approximately 16% of which are singletons, and 7.2% rests with the top ten. The specimen sequenced was blood, either unsorted or a sorted T cell fraction (not recorded which). These receptors all stem from a human donor who was either an allogeneic HSCT recipient or a stem cell or donor lymphocyte infusion donor (not recorded which). It is not recorded whose cells these are; they may come from a transplant donor.

This clonotype has more than one count but fewer than ten. The V and J genes are TRBV20-1 and TRBJ2-1, with 8 bases that match TRBD2. In germline, CDR1 is DFQATT, CDR2 SNEGSKA (reference sequence). This CDR3 contains 14 residues. V lost 6 bases to trimming and J lost 1 base; unmatched junction nucleotides: 5. CDR3: CSALTSGSYNEQFF. CDR3 coding DNA: TGCAGTGCCCTTACTAGCGGTTCCTACAATGAGCAGTTCTTC.

The table lists this clonotype with a few counts. CDR3 bases: TGTGCCAGTACTACGGAATATAGCAATCAGCCCCAGCATTTT. It encodes CASTTEYSNQPQHF. The chain is built from TRBV19 and TRBJ1-5; D gene uncertain. Germline V gene lookup returns CDR1 LNHDA and CDR2 SQIVND (reference sequence). The CDR3 consists of 14 residues. Trimming pared 7 bases from V and 0 bases from J, leaving 10 bases between.

The chain links TRBV6-1 to TRBJ2-3, with 13 bases fitting TRBD2. CDR3 size: 16 residues. Germline trimming cut 5 bases from V and 0 bases from J; bases unmatched to any gene: 2. Germline lookup yields CDR1 MNHNS and CDR2 SASEGT. The DNA for the CDR3 is TGTGCCAGCAGTAAGACTAGCGGGAGGAGCACAGATACGCAGTATTTT. Its translation is CASSKTSGRSTDTQYF.

The table lists this clonotype with a few counts. The J gene is TRBJ2-1, the V gene TRBV19, with D perhaps matching TRBD1 or TRBD2 (5 bases each). Germline-derived CDR1 and CDR2 are LNHDA and SQIVND (reference sequence). This CDR3 has 13 residues. V lost 3 bases and J lost 6, with 9 bases in between. Written as DNA, the CDR3 is TGTGCCAGTAGTATCCAGGGAGCCAATGAGCAGTTCTTC. Encoded protein: CASSIQGANEQFF. Supplemented by reference TRBV19 and TRBJ2-1, the full variable domain reads DGGITQSPKYLFRKEGQNVTLSCEQNLNHDAMYWYRQDPGQGLRLIYYSQIVNDFQKGDIAEGYSVSREKKESFPLTVTSAQKNPTAFYLCASSIQGANEQFFGPGTRLTVL.

The V call is TRBV6-5, the J call TRBJ1-2; D is ambiguous. The CDR3 has 13 amino acids. Germline loops: CDR1 MNHEY, CDR2 SVGAGI. The germline V and J ends were trimmed by 2 bases and 3 bases, with 7 bases remaining between them. This CDR3 reads CASSYVSDYGYTF. As DNA, the CDR3 is TGTGCCAGCAGTTACGTCAGCGACTATGGCTACACCTTC.

This sequence joins TRBV12-3 or TRBV12-4 and TRBJ1-2, with D maybe TRBD1 (5 bases). The CDR3 is made up of 15 amino acids. V was pared by 6 bases and J by 6 bases, with 20 bases between. The CDR3 spells CASSSGGGLRNGYTF. The CDR3 DNA reads as TGTGCCAGCAGCTCCGGGGGAGGCCTAAGGAATGGCTACACCTTC.

This clonotype was seen only a few times. This chain joins TRBV2 and TRBJ1-6, with 7 bases that match TRBD1. The CDR3 totals 14 residues. The germline V gene has CDR1 SNHLY and CDR2 FYNNEI. V shed 8 bases, J shed 5 bases, and the junction held 6 bases outside the gene matches. As DNA, the CDR3 is TGTGCCAGCGGCAGGGACAGCCATAATTCACCCCTCCACTTT. Its protein product is CASGRDSHNSPLHF.

In this sample, this clonotype turned up a few times. The chain combines TRBV5-6 with TRBJ1-1, with D unresolved. Trimming left V 5 bases short and J 1 base short, with 18 bases between. The CDR3 is made up of 16 amino acids. Germline V gives CDR1 SGHDT, CDR2 YYEEEE. The CDR3 reads CASSSSWAQRNTEAFF. The CDR3 DNA sequence: TGTGCCAGCAGTTCCTCTTGGGCTCAGAGGAACACTGAAGCTTTCTTT.

In its sample, this clonotype was seen a few times. The rearrangement links TRBV7-6 to TRBJ2-5; D gene uncertain. Germline V gene data show CDR1 as SGHVS and CDR2 as FNYEAQ. The CDR3 spans 17 residues. Trimming took off 1 base at V and 0 bases at J, with 15 bases between the two ends. Here the CDR3 reads CASSLGDRASYQETQYF. CDR3 nucleotide sequence: TGTGCCAGCAGCTTAGGGGATAGGGCTTCTTACCAAGAGACCCAGTACTTC.

The chain carries TRBV20-1 and TRBJ2-7; TRBD1 agrees at 7 bases. The trim removed 6 bases at V and 1 base at J, leaving 9 bases unmatched. CDR3 length: 14 amino acids. CDR1 is DFQATT, CDR2 SNEGSKA, per germline (reference sequence). CDR3 bases: TGCAGTGCACGCACCGGGACAGCATCCTACGAGCAGTACTTC. Translation gives CSARTGTASYEQYF.

This clonotype appeared a few times. The rearrangement links TRBV6-2 or TRBV6-3 to TRBJ1-1; D gene ambiguous. The CDR3 spans 14 residues. V was trimmed by 2 bases and J by 0 bases, leaving 7 bases between them. Per germline, CDR1 MNHEY and CDR2 SVGEGT. CDR3 residues: CASSYGQMNTEAFF. The CDR3 coding sequence is TGTGCCAGCAGTTACGGGCAGATGAACACTGAAGCTTTCTTT.

This clonotype was counted at least ten times. This chain connects TRBV12-3 or TRBV12-4 to TRBJ2-1; 7 positions match TRBD2. This CDR3 has 16 residues. The ends lost 2 bases at V and 4 bases at J; junction bases unmatched: 8. The CDR3 DNA reads TGTGCCAGCAGTTTATCGGGGGGAGTCGGGTACAATGAGCAGTTCTTC. Protein product: CASSLSGGVGYNEQFF.

The genes are TRBV6-2 or TRBV6-3 and TRBJ1-4; no clear D. Germline CDR1 is MNHEY and CDR2 is SVGEGT. This CDR3 is 16 amino acids long. Trimming stripped 5 bases from V and 4 bases from J, with 17 bases between. DNA for the CDR3: TGTGCCAGCAGTGACCTCGGCGGGCTGATTAATGAAAAACTGTTTTTT. It specifies CASSDLGGLINEKLFF.

This clonotype was observed many times. The genes are TRBV29-1 and TRBJ2-2; 7 bases are shared with TRBD2. CDR3 length: 12 amino acids. CDR1 and CDR2 (germline): SQVTM, ANQGSEA. The CDR3 loop reads CTLGGPTGELFF. In DNA form, the CDR3 reads TGCACCCTGGGAGGGCCCACCGGGGAGCTGTTTTTT.

This chain joins TRBV19 and TRBJ2-7, with 11 bases fitting TRBD2. The V gene's germline CDR1 is LNHDA and CDR2 SQIVND (reference sequence). Trimming at V came to 5 bases and at J to 3 bases, leaving 9 bases not matched to a gene. The CDR3 loop spans 16 amino acids. CDR3 protein: CASSPMAGTSGYEQYF. CDR3 sequence (DNA): TGTGCCAGTAGTCCAATGGCCGGGACTAGCGGCTACGAGCAGTACTTC.

This clonotype was counted between two and nine times. The CDR3 DNA is TGTGCCAGCAGTTACCGAGGGACTCTCACCGGGGAGCTGTTTTTT. Protein: CASSYRGTLTGELFF. J is TRBJ2-2 and V is TRBV6-2 or TRBV6-3, with TRBD2 as a possible D gene (6 bases). The CDR3 contains 15 residues. CDR1 MNHEY and CDR2 SVGEGT come from the germline V gene. V was pared by 2 bases and J by 4 bases, with 11 bases between.

The sample holds many counts of this clonotype. This rearrangement joins TRBV12-3 or TRBV12-4 to TRBJ1-4; D gene uncertain. This CDR3 contains 12 residues. V lost 2 bases to trimming and J lost 2 bases, with 0 bases between them. CDR3 nucleotide sequence: TGTGCCAGCAGTTTAACTAATGAAAAACTGTTTTTT. This sequence encodes CASSLTNEKLFF.

The chain uses TRBV6-5 and TRBJ2-7; D gene unclear. The CDR3 runs to 15 residues. Looked up from germline, CDR1 is MNHEY and CDR2 is SVGAGI. V lost 2 bases, J lost 1 base, and 12 bases lay in between. DNA for the CDR3: TGTGCCAGCAGTTACGGGCGGAAGGGATCCTACGAGCAGTACTTC. Its protein is CASSYGRKGSYEQYF.

The gene calls are TRBV5-6 and TRBJ2-5, with 7 positions matching TRBD2. V shed 4 bases, J shed 5 bases, and the junction held 11 bases outside the gene matches. There are 15 residues in the CDR3. Germline V gene lookup returns CDR1 SGHDT and CDR2 YYEEEE. CDR3 DNA: TGTGCCAGCAGCCGGGACGTCAGAGCGGGGGAGACCCAGTACTTC. It is translated as CASSRDVRAGETQYF.

The chain links TRBV4-2 to TRBJ2-2, with unresolved D. This CDR3 contains 13 residues. V lost 1 base and J 6 bases, leaving 6 bases between the germline ends. Germline V gene data show CDR1 as LGHNA and CDR2 as YNFKEQ. For the CDR3, the DNA is TGTGCCAGCAGCCAAGGGTGGCCCGGGGAGCTGTTTTTT. Translation gives CASSQGWPGELFF.

This chain links TRBV10-3 with TRBJ2-1, with 8 bases lining up with TRBD2. Unmatched junction bases numbered 5, after V lost 4 bases and J lost 6 bases. CDR1 and CDR2 (germline): ENHRY, SYGVKD. The CDR3 sequence is 14 residues long. The CDR3 protein is CAISARGGLNEQFF. In nucleotides, the CDR3 is TGTGCCATCAGTGCTCGGGGGGGGCTCAATGAGCAGTTCTTC.

V is TRBV27 and J is TRBJ1-2; 12 nucleotides agree with TRBD1. CDR1 is MNHEY and CDR2 is SMNVEV in the germline V gene (reference sequence). V trimming: 6 bases; J trimming: 7 bases; junction bases outside the gene matches: 6. The CDR3 contains 14 residues. The CDR3 sequence: CASSPGTGGAGYTF. DNA of the CDR3: TGTGCCAGCAGCCCCGGGACAGGGGGCGCTGGCTACACCTTC.

In its sample, this clonotype was seen a few times. V gene TRBV7-9 combines with J gene TRBJ2-3; TRBD2 matches 8 bases. The CDR3 totals 15 residues. Germline trimming cut 5 bases from V and 3 bases from J; bases unmatched to any gene: 7. Germline CDR1 and CDR2: SEHNR and FQNEAQ (reference sequence). The CDR3 spells CASSPPGGQTDTQYF. The CDR3 nucleotides read TGTGCCAGCAGCCCCCCGGGGGGGCAGACAGATACGCAGTATTTT.